Shown below are 15 T cell receptor beta chains from a single sample sequenced in a study of chemoradiotherapy in HPV16-positive cancers. Profiled with immunoSEQ multiplex PCR; TCRdb holds only in-frame clones, not every one. Of about 8,700 clones in the sample, around two thirds are singletons; the top ten hold around 8.6%. This specimen was collected from a patient who underwent chemoradiotherapy. All receptors come from a human donor with HPV-associated anogenital cancer.

This clone has a handful of counts. The J gene is TRBJ2-7, the V gene TRBV11-2; 11 bases agree with TRBD1. The V gene's germline CDR1 is SGHAT and CDR2 FQNNGV. V was pared by 6 bases and J by 3 bases, with 4 bases of the junction left unmatched. The CDR3 totals 14 residues. The CDR3 region is CASSLGQGGYEQYF. CDR3 in DNA: TGTGCCAGCAGTTTGGGACAGGGGGGCTACGAGCAGTACTTC.

This chain joins TRBV2 and TRBJ2-3; D may be TRBD1 (6 bases). CDR1 and CDR2 (germline): SNHLY, FYNNEI. The V end lost 7 bases, the J end lost 2 bases, and 10 bases lay between the germline ends. CDR3 length: 13 amino acids. CDR3 protein: CASKDRDTDTQYF. CDR3 DNA: TGTGCCAGCAAGGACAGAGACACAGATACGCAGTATTTT.

The chain combines TRBV28 with TRBJ2-7; possibly TRBD1 or TRBD2 for D (5 bases each). Germline values: CDR1 MDHEN, CDR2 SYDVKM. Trimming removed 7 bases at V and 3 bases at J, with 13 bases between. CDR3 size: 13 residues. Here the CDR3 reads CASTPGRFYEQYF. CDR3 nucleotides: TGTGCCAGCACTCCGGGACGTTTCTACGAGCAGTACTTC. Using reference TRBV28 and TRBJ2-7 for the parts outside the CDR3, the full variable domain is DVKVTQSSRYLVKRTGEKVFLECVQDMDHENMFWYRQDPGLGLRLIYFSYDVKMKEKGDIPEGYSVSREKKERFSLILESASTNQTSMYLCASTPGRFYEQYFGPGTRLTVT.

The chain is built from TRBV27 and TRBJ2-1; 7 bases match TRBD2. Per the germline V gene, CDR1 is MNHEY and CDR2 is SMNVEV (reference sequence). V lost 6 bases, J lost 1 base, and 15 bases stayed unmatched. There are 18 residues in the CDR3. The chain's CDR3 is CASSPEGREGLSYNEQFF. DNA for the CDR3: TGTGCCAGCAGCCCCGAGGGGAGGGAGGGCCTGTCCTACAATGAGCAGTTCTTC.

This clone was picked up one time. This chain connects TRBV15 to TRBJ1-4; 10 bases map to TRBD1. Germline V gives CDR1 LNHNV, CDR2 YYDKDF (reference sequence). CDR3 length: 17 residues. J was trimmed by 4 bases and V by 5 bases; bases with no gene match: 10. CDR3 bases: TGTGCCACCAGCGGAGGGACAGGGGCCGCCTTTAATGAAAAACTGTTTTTT. Protein product: CATSGGTGAAFNEKLFF.

This clone occurred a few times. This rearrangement joins TRBV2 to TRBJ1-2, with D tentatively TRBD1 (5 bases). Trimming pared 6 bases from V and 0 bases from J, leaving 11 bases between. The CDR3 contains 14 residues. Per the germline V gene, CDR1 is SNHLY and CDR2 is FYNNEI. The CDR3 DNA is TGTGCCAGCAGCGAAAGGGGAGCTAACTATGGCTACACCTTC. It codes for CASSERGANYGYTF.

V and J are TRBV28 and TRBJ2-7, with D perhaps assigned TRBD1 or TRBD2 (6 bases each). The CDR3 has 15 amino acids. Looked up from germline, CDR1 is MDHEN and CDR2 is SYDVKM. V lost 7 bases and J 5 bases, leaving 21 bases between the germline ends. Here the CDR3 DNA reads TGTGCCAGCATCCAAGAGGGGGGCGTTCGGAACGAGCAGTACTTC. The encoded protein is CASIQEGGVRNEQYF.

The V and J genes are TRBV11-3 and TRBJ2-2; D not resolved. The CDR3 consists of 14 residues. The V gene lost 2 bases and the J gene lost 4 bases, with 8 bases spanning the gap. Germline V gene data show CDR1 as SGHNT and CDR2 as YENEEA. DNA of the CDR3: TGTGCCAGCAGCTTACTTCCGAGCACCGGGGAGCTGTTTTTT. The encoded protein is CASSLLPSTGELFF.

The CDR3 here is CASSSGMNTEAFF. CDR3 sequence (DNA): TGTGCCAGCAGCTCCGGAATGAACACTGAAGCTTTCTTT. The V and J genes are TRBV7-3 and TRBJ1-1, with D hard to call. Trimming stripped 4 bases from V and 0 bases from J, with 6 bases between. This CDR3 contains 13 residues. Germline values: CDR1 SGHTA, CDR2 FQGTGA.

The gene calls are TRBV10-2 and TRBJ1-2, with D perhaps TRBD1 (5 bases). The CDR3 runs to 13 residues. Germline V gene lookup returns CDR1 WSHSY and CDR2 SAAADI. V lost 2 bases and J 5 bases, leaving 9 bases between the germline ends. CDR3 sequence reads: CASSETGGYGYTF. The CDR3 coding sequence is TGCGCCAGCAGTGAGACGGGGGGATATGGCTACACCTTC.

The chain couples TRBV9 to TRBJ2-1; TRBD1 or TRBD2 may be the D gene (5 bases each). Trimming removed 0 bases at V and 9 bases at J, with 16 bases between. The V gene's germline CDR1 is SGDLS and CDR2 YYNGEE. The CDR3 loop spans 15 amino acids. CDR3 region: CASSVVTGPEGEQFF. DNA of the CDR3: TGTGCCAGCAGCGTAGTCACAGGACCTGAGGGTGAGCAGTTCTTC.

V usage is TRBV5-1 and J usage is TRBJ1-1; perhaps TRBD1 as D (5 bases). CDR1 SGHRS and CDR2 YFSETQ come from the germline V gene. The V end was cut by 1 base, the J end by 2 bases, with 12 bases between. The CDR3 loop spans 15 amino acids. The CDR3 nucleotides read TGCGCCAGCAGCTTGAACCGACAGACCAACACTGAAGCTTTCTTT. Translation gives CASSLNRQTNTEAFF.

The rearrangement links TRBV7-9 to TRBJ2-7; 16 bases fit TRBD2. Per germline, CDR1 SEHNR and CDR2 FQNEAQ (reference sequence). V lost 4 bases and J lost 4; bases outside the gene matches: 4. The CDR3 contains 16 residues. In DNA form, the CDR3 reads TGTGCCAGCAGCTCGGGACTAGCGGGAGGGAGTTACGAGCAGTACTTC. This gives the protein CASSSGLAGGSYEQYF.

The table lists this clone with a few counts. This chain links TRBV12-5 with TRBJ2-1; the D is unclear. There are 13 residues in the CDR3. Between the trimmed V and J ends, which lost 1 base and 5 bases, there was a span of 6 bases. In germline, CDR1 is LGHNT, CDR2 FRNRAP. The CDR3 sequence: CASGLAPHNEQFF. The CDR3 bases are TGTGCTAGTGGTTTGGCTCCACACAATGAGCAGTTCTTC. Filled out from reference TRBV12-5 and TRBJ2-1, the complete variable domain reads DARVTQTPRHKVTEMGQEVTMRCQPILGHNTVFWYRQTMMQGLELLAYFRNRAPLDDSGMPKDRFSAEMPDATLATLKIQPSEPRDSAVYFCASGLAPHNEQFFGPGTRLTVL.

The chain recombines TRBV4-3 with TRBJ2-1; D is ambiguous. The CDR3 loop spans 15 amino acids. Between the trimmed V and J ends, which lost 0 bases and 0 bases, there was a span of 6 bases. Germline CDR1 and CDR2: LGHNA and YSLEER. The CDR3 loop reads CASSQDSSSYNEQFF. DNA for the CDR3: TGCGCCAGCAGCCAAGATTCGAGCTCCTACAATGAGCAGTTCTTC.